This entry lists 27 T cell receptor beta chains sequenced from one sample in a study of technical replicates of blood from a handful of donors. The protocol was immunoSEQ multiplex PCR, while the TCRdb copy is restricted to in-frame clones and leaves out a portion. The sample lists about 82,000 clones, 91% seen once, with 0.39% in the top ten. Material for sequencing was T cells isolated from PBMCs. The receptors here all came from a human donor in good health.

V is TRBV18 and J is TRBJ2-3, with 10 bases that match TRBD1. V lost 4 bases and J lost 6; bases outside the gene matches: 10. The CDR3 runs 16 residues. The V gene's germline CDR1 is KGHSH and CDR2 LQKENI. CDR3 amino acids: CASSHRQGASADTQYF. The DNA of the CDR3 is TGTGCCAGCTCACACAGACAGGGGGCGAGTGCGGATACGCAGTATTTT.

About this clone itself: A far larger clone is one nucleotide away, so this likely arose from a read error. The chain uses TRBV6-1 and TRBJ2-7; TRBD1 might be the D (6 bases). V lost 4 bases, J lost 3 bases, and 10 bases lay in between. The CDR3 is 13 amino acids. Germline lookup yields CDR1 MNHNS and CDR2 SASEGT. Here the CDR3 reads CASSGGQNYEQYF. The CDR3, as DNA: TGTGCCAGCAGTGGAGGACAGAACTACGAGCAGTACTTC.

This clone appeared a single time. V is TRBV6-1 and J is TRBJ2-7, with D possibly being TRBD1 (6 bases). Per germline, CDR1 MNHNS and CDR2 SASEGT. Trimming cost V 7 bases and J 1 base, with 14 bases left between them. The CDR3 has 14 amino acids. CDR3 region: CASKVAQGSYEQYF. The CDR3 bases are TGTGCCAGCAAGGTAGCACAGGGATCCTACGAGCAGTACTTC.

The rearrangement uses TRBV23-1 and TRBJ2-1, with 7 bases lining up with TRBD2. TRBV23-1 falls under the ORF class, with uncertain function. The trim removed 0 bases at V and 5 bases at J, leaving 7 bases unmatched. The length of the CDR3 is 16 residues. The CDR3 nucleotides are TGCGCCAGCAGTCAATCCATGGGGGAGGGCCACAATGAGCAGTTCTTC. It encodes CASSQSMGEGHNEQFF.

The CDR3 bases are TGTGCCAGTAGTATAGATCTAAGTTGGGCCACGGGGAGCTATGGCTACACCTTC. Protein product: CASSIDLSWATGSYGYTF. The J gene is TRBJ1-2, the V gene TRBV19; no firm D call. Germline V lookup: CDR1 LNHDA, CDR2 SQIVND (reference sequence). The CDR3 totals 18 residues. The V end lost 0 bases, the J end lost 4 bases, and 21 bases lay between the germline ends. The variable domain in full, with the rest retrieved from reference TRBV19 and TRBJ1-2, is DGGITQSPKYLFRKEGQNVTLSCEQNLNHDAMYWYRQDPGQGLRLIYYSQIVNDFQKGDIAEGYSVSREKKESFPLTVTSAQKNPTAFYLCASSIDLSWATGSYGYTFGSGTRLTVV.

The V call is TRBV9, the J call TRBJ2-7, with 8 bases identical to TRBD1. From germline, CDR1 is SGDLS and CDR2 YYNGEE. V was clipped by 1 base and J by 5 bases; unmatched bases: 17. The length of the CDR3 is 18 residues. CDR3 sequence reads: CASSVTVGRGGQANEQYF. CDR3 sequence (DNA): TGTGCCAGCAGCGTAACGGTCGGAAGAGGGGGACAGGCTAACGAGCAGTACTTC.

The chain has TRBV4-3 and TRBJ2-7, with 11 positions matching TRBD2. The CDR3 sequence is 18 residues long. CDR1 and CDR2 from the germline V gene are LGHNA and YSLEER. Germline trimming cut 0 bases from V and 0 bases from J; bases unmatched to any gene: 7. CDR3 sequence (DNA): TGCGCCAGCAGCCAAGAGCCTAGCGGGAGGACGAGCTCCTACGAGCAGTACTTC. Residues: CASSQEPSGRTSSYEQYF.

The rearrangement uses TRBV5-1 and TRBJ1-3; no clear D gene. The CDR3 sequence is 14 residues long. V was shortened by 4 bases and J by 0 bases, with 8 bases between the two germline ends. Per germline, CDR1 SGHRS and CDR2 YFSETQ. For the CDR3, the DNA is TGCGCCAGCAGCCCCCCCAACTCTGGAAACACCATATATTTT. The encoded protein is CASSPPNSGNTIYF.

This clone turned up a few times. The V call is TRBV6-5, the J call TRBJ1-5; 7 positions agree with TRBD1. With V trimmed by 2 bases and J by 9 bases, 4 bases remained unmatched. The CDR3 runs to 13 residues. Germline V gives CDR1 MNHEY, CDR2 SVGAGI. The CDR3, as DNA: TGTGCCAGCAGTTACGGGAACAGGGGGCCCCAGCATTTT. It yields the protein CASSYGNRGPQHF.

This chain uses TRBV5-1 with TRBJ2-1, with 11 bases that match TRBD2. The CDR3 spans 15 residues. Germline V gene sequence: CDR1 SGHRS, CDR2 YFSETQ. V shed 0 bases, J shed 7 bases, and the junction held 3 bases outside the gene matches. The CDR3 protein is CASSLALAGGNEQFF. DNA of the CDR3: TGCGCCAGCAGCTTGGCCCTAGCGGGAGGTAATGAGCAGTTCTTC.

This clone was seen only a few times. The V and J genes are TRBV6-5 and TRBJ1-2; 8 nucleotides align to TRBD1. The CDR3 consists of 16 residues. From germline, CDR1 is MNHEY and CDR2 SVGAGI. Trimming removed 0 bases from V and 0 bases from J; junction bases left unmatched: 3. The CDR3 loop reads CASSYSETGANYGYTF. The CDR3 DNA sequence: TGTGCCAGCAGTTACTCAGAGACAGGGGCTAACTATGGCTACACCTTC.

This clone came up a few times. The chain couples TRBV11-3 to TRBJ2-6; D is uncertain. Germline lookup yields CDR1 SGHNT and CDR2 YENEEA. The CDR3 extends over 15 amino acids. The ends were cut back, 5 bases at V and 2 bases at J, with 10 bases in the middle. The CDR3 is CASSRGVAGANVLTF. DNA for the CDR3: TGTGCCAGCAGCAGAGGCGTGGCTGGGGCCAACGTCCTGACTTTC.

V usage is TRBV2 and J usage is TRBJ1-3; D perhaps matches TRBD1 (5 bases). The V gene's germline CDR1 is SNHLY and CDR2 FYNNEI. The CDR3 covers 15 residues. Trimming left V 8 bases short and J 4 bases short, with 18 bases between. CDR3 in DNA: TGTGCCAGCGTGGCAGGGTTGAGAACCGGAAACACCATATATTTT. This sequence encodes CASVAGLRTGNTIYF.

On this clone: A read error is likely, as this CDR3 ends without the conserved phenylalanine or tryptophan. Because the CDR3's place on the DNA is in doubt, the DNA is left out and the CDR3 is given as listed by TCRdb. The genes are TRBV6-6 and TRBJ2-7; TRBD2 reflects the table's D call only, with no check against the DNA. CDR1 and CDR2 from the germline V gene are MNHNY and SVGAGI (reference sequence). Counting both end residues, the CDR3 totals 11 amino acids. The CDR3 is CASSYGDYYHL.

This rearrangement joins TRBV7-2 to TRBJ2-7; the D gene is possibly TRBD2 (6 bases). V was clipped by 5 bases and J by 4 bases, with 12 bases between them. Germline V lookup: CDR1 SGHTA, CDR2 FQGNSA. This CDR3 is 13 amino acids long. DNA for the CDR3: TGTGCCAGCAGCCCAGGACTAACATACGAGCAGTACTTC. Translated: CASSPGLTYEQYF.

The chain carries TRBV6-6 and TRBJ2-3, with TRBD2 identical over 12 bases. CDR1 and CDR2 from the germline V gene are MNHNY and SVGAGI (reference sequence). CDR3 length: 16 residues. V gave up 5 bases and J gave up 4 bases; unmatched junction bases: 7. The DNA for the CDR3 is TGTGCCAGCAGTCGAAGACTAGCGGGAGTTCCAGATACGCAGTATTTT. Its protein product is CASSRRLAGVPDTQYF.

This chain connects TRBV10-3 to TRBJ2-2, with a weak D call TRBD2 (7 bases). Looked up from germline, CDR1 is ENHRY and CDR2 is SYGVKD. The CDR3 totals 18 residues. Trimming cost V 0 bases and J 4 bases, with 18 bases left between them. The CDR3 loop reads CAISESKSGGGGTGELFF. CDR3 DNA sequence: TGTGCCATCAGTGAGTCGAAGAGTGGCGGGGGCGGCACCGGGGAGCTGTTTTTT.

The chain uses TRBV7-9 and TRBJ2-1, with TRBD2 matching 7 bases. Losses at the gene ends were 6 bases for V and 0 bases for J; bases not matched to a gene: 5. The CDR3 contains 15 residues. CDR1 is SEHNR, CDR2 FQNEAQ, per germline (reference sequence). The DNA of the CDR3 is TGTGCCAGCAGTCCCTCGGGGGGCTCCTACAATGAGCAGTTCTTC. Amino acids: CASSPSGGSYNEQFF.

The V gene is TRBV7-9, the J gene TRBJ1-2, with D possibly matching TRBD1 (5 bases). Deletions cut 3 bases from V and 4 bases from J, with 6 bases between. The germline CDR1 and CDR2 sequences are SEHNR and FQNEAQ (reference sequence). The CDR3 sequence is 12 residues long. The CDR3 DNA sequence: TGTGCCAGCAGCTTGACAGTCTATGGCTACACCTTC. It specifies CASSLTVYGYTF.

Here the CDR3 DNA reads TGTGCCAGCAGCCAAGACAGGGGATTTGGAAACACCATATATTTT. It specifies CASSQDRGFGNTIYF. The chain carries TRBV14 and TRBJ1-3, with D possibly being TRBD1 (6 bases). Germline CDR1 reads SGHDN; CDR2 reads FVKESK. The ends were cut back, 0 bases at V and 3 bases at J, with 9 bases in the middle. The CDR3 is 15 amino acids.

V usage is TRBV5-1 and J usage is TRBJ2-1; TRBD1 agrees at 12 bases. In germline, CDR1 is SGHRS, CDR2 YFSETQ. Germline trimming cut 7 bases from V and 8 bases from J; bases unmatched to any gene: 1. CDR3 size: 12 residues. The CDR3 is CASGTGGHEQFF. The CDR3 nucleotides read TGCGCCAGCGGGACAGGGGGCCATGAGCAGTTCTTC. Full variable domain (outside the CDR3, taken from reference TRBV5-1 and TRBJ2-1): KAGVTQTPRYLIKTRGQQVTLSCSPISGHRSVSWYQQTPGQGLQFLFEYFSETQRNKGNFPGRFSGRQFSNSRSEMNVSTLELGDSALYLCASGTGGHEQFFGPGTRLTVL.

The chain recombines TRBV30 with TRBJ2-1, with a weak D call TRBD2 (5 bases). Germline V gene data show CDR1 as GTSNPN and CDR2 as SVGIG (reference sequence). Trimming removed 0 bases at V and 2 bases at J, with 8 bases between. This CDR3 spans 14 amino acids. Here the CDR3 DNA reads TGTGCCTGGAGTGTCGGGAACGCCTACAATGAGCAGTTCTTC. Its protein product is CAWSVGNAYNEQFF.

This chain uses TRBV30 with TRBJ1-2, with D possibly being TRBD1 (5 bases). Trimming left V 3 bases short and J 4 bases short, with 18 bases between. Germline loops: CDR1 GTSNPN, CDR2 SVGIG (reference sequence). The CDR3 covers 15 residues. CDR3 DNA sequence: TGTGCCTGGAGGGAGCGGGGGGTTTTCAGCTATGGCTACACCTTC. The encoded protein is CAWRERGVFSYGYTF.

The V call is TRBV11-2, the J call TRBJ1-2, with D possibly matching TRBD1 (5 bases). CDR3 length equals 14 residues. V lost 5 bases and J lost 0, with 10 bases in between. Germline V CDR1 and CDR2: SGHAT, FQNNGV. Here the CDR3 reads CASSRQRPNYGYTF. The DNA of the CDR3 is TGTGCCAGCAGCCGACAGAGGCCTAACTATGGCTACACCTTC.

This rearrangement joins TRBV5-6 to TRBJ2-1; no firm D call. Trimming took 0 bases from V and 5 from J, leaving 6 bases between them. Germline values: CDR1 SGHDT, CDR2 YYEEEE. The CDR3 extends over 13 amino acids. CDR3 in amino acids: CASSLVTDNEQFF. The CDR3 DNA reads TGTGCCAGCAGCTTGGTGACTGACAATGAGCAGTTCTTC.

The CDR3 DNA reads as TGTGCCAGCCTGTATTGGGGGACCAGGGGATACTCTGGGGCCAACGTCCTGACTTTC. Its protein is CASLYWGTRGYSGANVLTF. The chain uses TRBV7-8 and TRBJ2-6; D may be TRBD1 (6 bases). V was cut by 8 bases and J by 0 bases, with 23 bases left in between. CDR3 length: 19 amino acids. Germline loops: CDR1 SGHVS, CDR2 FQNEAQ.

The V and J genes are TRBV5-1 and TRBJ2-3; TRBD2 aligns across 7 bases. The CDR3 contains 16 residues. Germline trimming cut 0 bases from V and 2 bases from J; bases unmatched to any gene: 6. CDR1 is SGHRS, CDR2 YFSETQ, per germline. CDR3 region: CASSLEWSGTTDTQYF. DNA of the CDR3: TGCGCCAGCAGCTTGGAGTGGAGCGGGACCACAGATACGCAGTATTTT. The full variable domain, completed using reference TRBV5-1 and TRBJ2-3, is KAGVTQTPRYLIKTRGQQVTLSCSPISGHRSVSWYQQTPGQGLQFLFEYFSETQRNKGNFPGRFSGRQFSNSRSEMNVSTLELGDSALYLCASSLEWSGTTDTQYFGPGTRLTVL.